The 22 T cell receptor beta chains below all came from one sample that was sequenced in a study of Ad26.COV2.S vaccination and SARS-CoV-2 variants. TCRdb's copy holds only in-frame clones and misses some; the assay was immunoSEQ multiplex PCR. The table lists about 480,000 clones, roughly nine tenths of them singletons. Treatment noted: roughly 18 received Ad26.COV2.S at low or high dose, single or two shots; a few received placebo; per-sample allocation not given. At day 63 after the first vaccine or placebo injection, samples were drawn. The specimen was peripheral blood, collected in a trial of Ad26.COV2.S vaccine versus placebo. The origin of the receptors is a person aged 18-60 years who received the Ad26.COV2.S COVID-19 vaccine or a placebo.

This rearrangement joins TRBV19 to TRBJ1-5, with 8 bases lining up with TRBD1. CDR1 and CDR2 from the germline V gene are LNHDA and SQIVND (reference sequence). V shed 6 bases, J shed 7 bases, and the junction held 11 bases outside the gene matches. This CDR3 is built from 15 residues. This chain's CDR3 is CASSKRTGPGQPQHF. The CDR3 bases are TGTGCCAGTAGCAAGCGGACAGGGCCGGGGCAGCCCCAGCATTTT.

This sequence joins TRBV5-4 and TRBJ2-6; unclear D gene. This CDR3 region has 16 residues. V shed 0 bases and J shed 0 bases, with 7 bases lying between them. Germline CDR1 and CDR2: SGHNT and YYREEE (reference sequence). The CDR3 loop reads CASSLGRSSGANVLTF. CDR3 bases: TGTGCCAGCAGCTTGGGGCGGTCCTCTGGGGCCAACGTCCTGACTTTC.

V is TRBV6-1 and J is TRBJ2-7; 7 bases are a match to TRBD2. The CDR3 totals 15 residues. Germline loops: CDR1 MNHNS, CDR2 SASEGT. The trim removed 0 bases at V and 6 bases at J, leaving 8 bases unmatched. CDR3 residues: CASSEASPAGREQYF. CDR3 bases: TGTGCCAGCAGTGAAGCTAGTCCAGCGGGACGCGAGCAGTACTTC.

This clone was detected once. The chain employs TRBV7-2 and TRBJ1-1, with D possibly TRBD1 on 5 matching bases. This CDR3 spans 15 amino acids. Germline V lookup: CDR1 SGHTA, CDR2 FQGNSA. Trimming shortened V by 5 bases and J by 1 base, and 14 bases separated the two germline ends. CDR3 sequence reads: CASSPRRGKNTEAFF. CDR3 nucleotides: TGTGCCAGCAGCCCCCGGAGGGGAAAGAACACTGAAGCTTTCTTT.

The chain joins TRBV5-1 to TRBJ2-1, with 10 bases lining up with TRBD1. Germline CDR1 SGHRS, CDR2 YFSETQ. The V gene end was trimmed by 2 bases and the J gene end by 2 bases; junction bases not matched to a gene: 4. This CDR3 has 16 amino acids. The CDR3 DNA sequence: TGCGCCAGCAGCTTCGGACAGGGGGGGCCCTACAATGAGCAGTTCTTC. Amino acids: CASSFGQGGPYNEQFF.

This rearrangement joins TRBV9 to TRBJ2-1; 7 bases align to TRBD2. Trimming cost V 4 bases and J 7 bases; bases outside gene matches: 17. The CDR3 runs 17 residues. The V gene's germline CDR1 is SGDLS and CDR2 YYNGEE. DNA of the CDR3: TGTGCCAGCAGCTCTCAAGAGCCCGGGAGGATGGGTAATGAGCAGTTCTTC. It encodes CASSSQEPGRMGNEQFF.

This clone was counted a single time. The rearrangement uses TRBV6-1 and TRBJ1-2, with D possibly TRBD1 on 5 matching bases. The germline gives CDR1 MNHNS, CDR2 SASEGT. With 2 bases removed from V and 2 bases from J, the gap between germline ends came to 9 bases. CDR3 length equals 14 residues. This chain's CDR3 is CASSEFRDNYGYTF. CDR3 bases: TGTGCCAGCAGTGAATTCCGGGACAACTATGGCTACACCTTC.

V is TRBV6-5 and J is TRBJ1-1, with D unresolved. This CDR3 spans 13 amino acids. In germline, CDR1 is MNHEY, CDR2 SVGAGI. V lost 2 bases and J lost 10, with 14 bases in between. CDR3 amino acids: CASSYTNGPRAFF. In nucleotides, the CDR3 is TGTGCCAGCAGTTACACAAACGGCCCTAGAGCTTTCTTT.

The chain employs TRBV28 and TRBJ1-3; 9 bases match TRBD1. The CDR3 loop spans 17 amino acids. V gave up 6 bases and J gave up 0 bases; unmatched junction bases: 9. CDR1 and CDR2 (germline): MDHEN, SYDVKM. CDR3: CASRVGQGLLSGNTIYF. The CDR3 bases are TGTGCCAGCAGGGTAGGACAGGGGCTACTCTCTGGAAACACCATATATTTT.

The chain couples TRBV6-5 to TRBJ2-7, with D unresolved. The V and J ends lost 0 bases and 4 bases respectively, with 7 bases between them. Germline loops: CDR1 MNHEY, CDR2 SVGAGI. CDR3 length: 13 amino acids. CDR3 coding DNA: TGTGCCAGCAGTTACTCTGCAGGTTACGAGCAGTACTTC. Protein product: CASSYSAGYEQYF.

The chain is built from TRBV15 and TRBJ2-7, with D perhaps TRBD2 (6 bases). The CDR3 has 14 amino acids. V lost 0 bases, J lost 5 bases, and 11 bases lay in between. Germline CDR1 reads LNHNV; CDR2 reads YYDKDF (reference sequence). The CDR3 loop reads CATSRDPAGNEQYF. Here the CDR3 DNA reads TGTGCCACCAGCAGAGATCCGGCGGGAAACGAGCAGTACTTC. Full variable domain (outside the CDR3, taken from reference TRBV15 and TRBJ2-7): DAMVIQNPRYQVTQFGKPVTLSCSQTLNHNVMYWYQQKSSQAPKLLFHYYDKDFNNEADTPDNFQSRRPNTSFCFLDIRSPGLGDTAMYLCATSRDPAGNEQYFGPGTRLTVT.

The chain carries TRBV5-1 and TRBJ2-1, with TRBD1 matching 8 bases. The V gene end was trimmed by 6 bases and the J gene end by 9 bases; junction bases not matched to a gene: 5. Germline CDR1 reads SGHRS; CDR2 reads YFSETQ. CDR3 length equals 12 residues. Here the CDR3 DNA reads TGCGCCAGCAACCAGGGGGCCGGTGAGCAGTTCTTC. This sequence encodes CASNQGAGEQFF.

This sequence joins TRBV6-5 and TRBJ1-3; no clear D. The germline V gene encodes CDR1 MNHEY and CDR2 SVGAGI. V dropped 8 bases and J dropped 0 bases, with 11 bases sitting between them. The CDR3 spans 14 residues. CDR3: CASEALDSGNTIYF. The CDR3 DNA reads as TGTGCCAGCGAAGCCCTGGACTCTGGAAACACCATATATTTT.

This clone came up once. The chain uses TRBV7-2 and TRBJ2-1; no reliable D call. The CDR3 consists of 15 residues. Germline V gene data show CDR1 as SGHTA and CDR2 as FQGNSA. Trimming removed 1 base at V and 7 bases at J, with 14 bases between. This CDR3 reads CASSLERHTMNEQFF. In DNA, the CDR3 is TGTGCCAGCAGCTTAGAAAGGCACACGATGAATGAGCAGTTCTTC.

The J gene is TRBJ2-1, the V gene TRBV18; 8 nucleotides align to TRBD2. Looked up from germline, CDR1 is KGHSH and CDR2 is LQKENI. V lost 5 bases and J lost 6; bases outside the gene matches: 12. The CDR3 totals 16 residues. For the CDR3, the DNA is TGTGCCAGCTCAGTTGCCGGGACTAGTCGAGGCAATGAGCAGTTCTTC. This translates into CASSVAGTSRGNEQFF.

This sequence joins TRBV10-2 and TRBJ1-5, with 7 bases fitting TRBD1. This CDR3 has 13 amino acids. Trimming removed 6 bases from V and 7 bases from J; junction bases left unmatched: 6. Germline V gene sequence: CDR1 WSHSY, CDR2 SAAADI. Here the CDR3 DNA reads TGCGCCAGCAGCCGGTACAGGGGACAGCCCCAGCATTTT. Its translation is CASSRYRGQPQHF.

The chain carries TRBV2 and TRBJ2-7; D unresolved. The CDR3 covers 14 residues. Trimming pared 4 bases from V and 6 bases from J, leaving 16 bases between. The germline V gene encodes CDR1 SNHLY and CDR2 FYNNEI. DNA for the CDR3: TGTGCCAGCAGTGCCGGGCCTTTGAAACGCGAGCAGTACTTC. Translation: CASSAGPLKREQYF.

This clone showed up just a few times. V and J are TRBV28 and TRBJ2-7; unclear D gene. This CDR3 spans 11 amino acids. Germline V gene lookup returns CDR1 MDHEN and CDR2 SYDVKM. The germline V and J ends were trimmed by 6 bases and 3 bases, with 6 bases remaining between them. CDR3 DNA: TGTGCCAGCAGCACTAACTACGAGCAGTACTTC. This translates into CASSTNYEQYF.

The chain uses TRBV25-1 and TRBJ2-1, with TRBD2 matching over 13 bases. Per germline, CDR1 MGHDK and CDR2 SYGVNS. The CDR3 loop spans 16 amino acids. V shed 4 bases, J shed 5 bases, and the junction held 5 bases outside the gene matches. The CDR3 sequence: CASSVKTSGRHNEQFF. The CDR3 coding sequence is TGTGCCAGCAGTGTGAAGACTAGCGGGAGGCACAATGAGCAGTTCTTC.

V and J are TRBV10-3 and TRBJ1-5; D might be TRBD1 (5 bases). V was clipped by 2 bases and J by 2 bases, with 7 bases between them. This CDR3 region has 14 residues. Germline V lookup: CDR1 ENHRY, CDR2 SYGVKD. The CDR3 sequence is CAISEGTGNQPQHF. CDR3 DNA sequence: TGTGCCATCAGTGAGGGGACGGGCAATCAGCCCCAGCATTTT.

The CDR3 DNA sequence: TGTGCCAGCAGTCCACAGGGTGCCGGGGAGCTGTTTTTT. This sequence encodes CASSPQGAGELFF. The rearrangement uses TRBV6-4 and TRBJ2-2, with D tentatively TRBD1 (6 bases). Germline assignment: CDR1 MRHNA and CDR2 SNTAGT. Trimming left V 5 bases short and J 6 bases short, with 10 bases between. This CDR3 contains 13 residues.

The chain has TRBV10-3 and TRBJ2-5; the D gene is possibly TRBD2 (6 bases). The V and J ends lost 5 bases and 5 bases respectively, with 9 bases between them. The germline V gene has CDR1 ENHRY and CDR2 SYGVKD. The CDR3 length is 12 residues. The CDR3 spells CAISSLAETQYF. In DNA form, the CDR3 reads TGTGCCATCAGTTCACTAGCTGAGACCCAGTACTTC.